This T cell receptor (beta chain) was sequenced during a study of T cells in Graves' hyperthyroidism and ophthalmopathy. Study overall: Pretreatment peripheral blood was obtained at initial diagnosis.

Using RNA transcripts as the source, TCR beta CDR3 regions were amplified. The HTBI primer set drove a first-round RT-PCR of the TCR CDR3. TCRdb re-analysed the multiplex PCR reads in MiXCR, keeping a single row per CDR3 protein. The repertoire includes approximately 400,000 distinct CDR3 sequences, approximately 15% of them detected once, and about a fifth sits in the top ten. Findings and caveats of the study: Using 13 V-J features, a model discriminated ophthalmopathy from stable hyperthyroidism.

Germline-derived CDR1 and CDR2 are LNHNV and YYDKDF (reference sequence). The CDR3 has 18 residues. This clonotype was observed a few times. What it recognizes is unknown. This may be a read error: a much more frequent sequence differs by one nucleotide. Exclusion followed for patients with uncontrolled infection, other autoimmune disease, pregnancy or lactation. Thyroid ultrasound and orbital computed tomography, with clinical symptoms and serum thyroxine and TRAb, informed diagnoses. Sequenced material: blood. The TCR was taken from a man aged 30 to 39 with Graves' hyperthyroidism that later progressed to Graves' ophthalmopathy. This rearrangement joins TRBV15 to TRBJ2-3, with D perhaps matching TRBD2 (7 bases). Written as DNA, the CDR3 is TGTGCCACCAGCAGCGGGGGGCCCCTGATTTATAGCACAGATATGCAGTATTTT. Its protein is CATSSGGPLIYSTDMQYF.